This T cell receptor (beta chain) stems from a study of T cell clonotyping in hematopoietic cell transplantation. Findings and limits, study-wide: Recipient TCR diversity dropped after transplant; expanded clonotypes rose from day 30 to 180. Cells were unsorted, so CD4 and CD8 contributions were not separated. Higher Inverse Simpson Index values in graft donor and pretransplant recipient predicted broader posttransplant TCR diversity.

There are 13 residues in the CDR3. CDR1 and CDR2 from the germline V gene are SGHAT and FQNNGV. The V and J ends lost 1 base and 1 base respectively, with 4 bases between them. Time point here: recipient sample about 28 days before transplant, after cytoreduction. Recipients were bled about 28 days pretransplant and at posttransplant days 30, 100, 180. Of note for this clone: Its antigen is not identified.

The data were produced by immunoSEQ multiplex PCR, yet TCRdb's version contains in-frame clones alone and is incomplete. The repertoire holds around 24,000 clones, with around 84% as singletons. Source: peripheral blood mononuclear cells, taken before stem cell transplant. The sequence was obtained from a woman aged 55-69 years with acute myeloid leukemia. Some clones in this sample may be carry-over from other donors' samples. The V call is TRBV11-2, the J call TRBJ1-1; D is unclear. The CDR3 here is CASSLVGNTEAFF. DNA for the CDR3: TGTGCCAGCAGCTTAGTGGGGAACACTGAAGCTTTCTTT. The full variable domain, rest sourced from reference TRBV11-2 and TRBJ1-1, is EAGVAQSPRYKIIEKRQSVAFWCNPISGHATLYWYQQILGQGPKLLIQFQNNGVVDDSQLPKDRFSAERLKGVDSTLKIQPAKLEDSAVYLCASSLVGNTEAFFGQGTRLTVV.